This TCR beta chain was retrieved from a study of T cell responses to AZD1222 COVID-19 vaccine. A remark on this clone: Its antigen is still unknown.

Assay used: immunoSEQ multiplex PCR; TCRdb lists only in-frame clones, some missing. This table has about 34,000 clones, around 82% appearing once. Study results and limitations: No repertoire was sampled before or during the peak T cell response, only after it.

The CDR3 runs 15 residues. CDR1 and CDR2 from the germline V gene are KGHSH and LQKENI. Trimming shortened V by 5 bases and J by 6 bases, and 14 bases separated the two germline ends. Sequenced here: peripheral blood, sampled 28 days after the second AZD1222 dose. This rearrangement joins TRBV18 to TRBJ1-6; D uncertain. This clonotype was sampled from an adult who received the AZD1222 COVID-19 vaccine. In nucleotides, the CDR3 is TGTGCCAGCTCAGGAGATCTCAATCGTAATTCACCCCTCCACTTT. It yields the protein CASSGDLNRNSPLHF.